This TCR beta chain was identified in a study of blood T cell repertoires in COVID-19. Across the whole study: Samples of COVID-19 (acute and convalescent) were obtained from the United States, Italy and Spain. PBMCs, B-cell-depleted T cells, or T cells provided the cDNA or gDNA that made up the material.

Methods used by the authors: Quantification of nucleated cells was approximated via reference gene primer amplification. Clones were read by immunoSEQ multiplex PCR, and TCRdb kept only the in-frame ones, dropping some. That table gives V, J and clone size, and the DNA gave D and trimming. The sample consists of over 200,000 clones, 80% to 90% of them appearing once. Sequencing used peripheral blood. The receptor comes from a man at least 80 years old with acute or convalescent COVID-19.

The CDR3 protein is CSAGGGYEQFF. The CDR3 region has the DNA TGCAGTGCAGGGGGGGGCTATGAGCAGTTCTTC. This chain connects TRBV20-1 to TRBJ2-1; TRBD2 might be the D (7 bases). The CDR3 runs to 11 residues. V was shortened by 6 bases and J by 8 bases, with 11 bases between the two germline ends. Per the germline V gene, CDR1 is DFQATT and CDR2 is SNEGSKA (reference sequence).